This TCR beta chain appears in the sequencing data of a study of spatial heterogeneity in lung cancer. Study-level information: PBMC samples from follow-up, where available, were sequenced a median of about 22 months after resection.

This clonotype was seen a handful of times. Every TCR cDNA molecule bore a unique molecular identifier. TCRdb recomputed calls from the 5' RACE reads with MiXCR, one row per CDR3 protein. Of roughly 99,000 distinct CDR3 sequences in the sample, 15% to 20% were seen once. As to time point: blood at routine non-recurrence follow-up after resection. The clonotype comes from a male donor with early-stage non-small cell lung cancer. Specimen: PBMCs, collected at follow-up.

CDR3 DNA: TGTGCCAGCAGCCCCGGAAGACTAGCGGGAGCGACAGATACGCAGTATTTT. Protein product: CASSPGRLAGATDTQYF. This chain connects TRBV7-2 to TRBJ2-3; 12 nucleotides align to TRBD2. Looked up from germline, CDR1 is SGHTA and CDR2 is FQGNSA. This CDR3 is 17 amino acids long. V trimming: 5 bases; J trimming: 3 bases; junction bases outside the gene matches: 9.